The TCR beta chain described here comes from a study of CD8 T cells in Susac syndrome. The CDR3 runs to 19 residues. Germline V gives CDR1 KGHDR, CDR2 SFDVKD. Regarding this clonotype: One end of the junction is discordant with germline, which a read error may explain.

Reverse transcription used about 0.45 to 1 ug RNA and random hexamers. TCRdb re-called the immunoSEQ multiplex PCR reads with MiXCR, one entry per CDR3 protein. The table has about 300,000 distinct CDR3 sequences, 65% to 90% seen once. This receptor was identified in a human donor with multiple sclerosis. The chain carries TRBV24-1 and TRBJ2-6; 10 bases are shared with TRBD2. Sequenced sample: CD8+ T cells from PBMCs. The CDR3 DNA reads TGTGCCGCCAGTGATTTGGCGACTAGCGGGCCTGCTGGGGCCAACGTCCTGACTTTC. Amino acid sequence: CAASDLATSGPAGANVLTF.